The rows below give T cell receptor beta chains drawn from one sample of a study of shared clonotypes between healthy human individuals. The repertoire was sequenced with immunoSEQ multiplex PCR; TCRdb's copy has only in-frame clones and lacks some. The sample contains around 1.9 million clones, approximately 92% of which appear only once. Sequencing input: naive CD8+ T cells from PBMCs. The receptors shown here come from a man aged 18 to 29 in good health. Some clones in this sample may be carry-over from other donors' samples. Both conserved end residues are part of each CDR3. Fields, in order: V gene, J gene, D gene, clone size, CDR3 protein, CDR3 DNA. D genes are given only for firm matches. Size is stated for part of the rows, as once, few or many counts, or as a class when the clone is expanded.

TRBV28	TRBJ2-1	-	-	CASSFPGGSYNEQFF	TGTGCCAGCAGTTTCCCAGGTGGGTCCTACAATGAGCAGTTCTTC
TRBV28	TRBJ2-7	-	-	CASSFGKTEQYF	TGTGCCAGCAGTTTTGGGAAGACGGAGCAGTACTTC
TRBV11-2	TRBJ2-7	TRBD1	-	CASSHPRGQDEQYF	TGTGCCAGCAGCCATCCCAGGGGGCAGGACGAGCAGTACTTC
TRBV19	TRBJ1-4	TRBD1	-	CASSPTGANEKLFF	TGTGCCAGTAGTCCGACAGGGGCAAATGAAAAACTGTTTTTT
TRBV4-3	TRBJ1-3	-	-	CASSQERGDGNTIYF	TGCGCCAGCAGCCAAGAGAGAGGGGACGGAAACACCATATATTTT
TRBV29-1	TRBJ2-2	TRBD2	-	CSVSSSGRPHTGELFF	TGCAGCGTTTCGTCTAGCGGGAGGCCCCACACCGGGGAGCTGTTTTTT
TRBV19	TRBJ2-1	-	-	CASSIGAGNEQFF	TGTGCCAGTAGTATAGGAGCGGGCAATGAGCAGTTCTTC
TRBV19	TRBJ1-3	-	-	CASSDRTASGNTIYF	TGTGCCAGTAGTGATAGGACAGCCTCTGGAAACACCATATATTTT
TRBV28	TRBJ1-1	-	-	CASSESNTEAFF	TGTGCCAGCAGTGAGAGTAACACTGAAGCTTTCTTT
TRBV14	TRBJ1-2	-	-	CASSPGQPIGAYTF	TGTGCCAGCAGCCCTGGACAGCCCATAGGTGCCTACACCTTC
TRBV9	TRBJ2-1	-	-	CASSVVAGSYEQFF	TGTGCCAGCAGCGTAGTGGCGGGATCATATGAGCAGTTCTTC
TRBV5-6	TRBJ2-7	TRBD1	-	CASSSGTATHEQYF	TGTGCCAGCAGCTCCGGGACAGCCACCCACGAGCAGTACTTC
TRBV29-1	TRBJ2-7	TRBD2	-	CSARGGPSYEQYF	TGCAGCGCACGGGGGGGCCCATCCTACGAGCAGTACTTC
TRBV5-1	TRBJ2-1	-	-	CASSLDGRGNEQFF	TGCGCCAGCAGCTTGGACGGGAGAGGCAATGAGCAGTTCTTC
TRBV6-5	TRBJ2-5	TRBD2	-	CASGWSSGKEETQYF	TGTGCCAGCGGGTGGTCTAGCGGGAAAGAAGAGACCCAGTACTTC
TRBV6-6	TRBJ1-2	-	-	CASSVSDF	TGTGCCAGCAGTGTGTCCGACTTC
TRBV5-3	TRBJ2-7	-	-	CASSSGSPEQYF	TGTGCCAGCAGCTCGGGATCCCCCGAGCAGTACTTC
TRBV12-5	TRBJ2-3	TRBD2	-	CASLAQSALAVSTDTQYF	TGTGCTAGCCTCGCTCAATCAGCTCTAGCGGTTAGCACAGATACGCAGTATTTT
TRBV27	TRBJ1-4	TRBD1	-	CASSFNTGDRGEKLFF	TGTGCCAGCAGTTTTAATACAGGGGATCGTGGTGAAAAACTGTTTTTT
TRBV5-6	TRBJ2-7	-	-	CASSLWDSSPYEQYF	TGTGCCAGCAGCTTGTGGGACTCCTCCCCCTACGAGCAGTACTTC
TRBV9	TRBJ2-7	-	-	CASNAGTFSYEQYF	TGTGCCAGCAACGCCGGGACTTTCTCCTACGAGCAGTACTTC
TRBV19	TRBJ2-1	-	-	CASSANTGLNEQFF	TGTGCCAGTAGTGCCAACACAGGATTGAATGAGCAGTTCTTC
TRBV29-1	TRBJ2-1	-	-	CSSRTLFSYNEQFF	TGCAGCTCCAGGACTCTCTTCTCCTACAATGAGCAGTTCTTC
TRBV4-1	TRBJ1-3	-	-	CASTPGRAAGNTIYF	TGCGCCAGCACTCCAGGGCGGGCAGCTGGAAACACCATATATTTT
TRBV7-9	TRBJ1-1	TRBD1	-	CASSPTGMNTEAFF	TGTGCCAGCAGCCCGACAGGGATGAACACTGAAGCTTTCTTT
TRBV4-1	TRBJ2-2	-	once	CASSQDGPPSGELFF	TGCGCCAGCAGCCAAGATGGGCCTCCCTCCGGGGAGCTGTTTTTT
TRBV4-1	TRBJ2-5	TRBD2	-	CASSRLAGDMETQYF	TGCGCCAGCAGCCGACTAGCGGGAGATATGGAGACCCAGTACTTC
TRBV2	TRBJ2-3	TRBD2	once	CATGTSGGWGTDTQYF	TGTGCCACCGGGACTAGCGGGGGGTGGGGCACAGATACGCAGTATTTT
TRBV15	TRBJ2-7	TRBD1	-	CATSSDRGSSYEQYF	TGTGCCACCAGCTCGGACAGGGGGAGCTCCTACGAGCAGTACTTC
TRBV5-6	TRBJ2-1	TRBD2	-	CASSLGLAGRFETYNEQFF	TGTGCCAGCAGCTTGGGACTAGCGGGAAGATTTGAGACCTACAATGAGCAGTTCTTC
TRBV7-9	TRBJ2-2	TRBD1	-	CASSSPGTGAIGELFF	TGTGCCAGCAGCTCCCCTGGGACAGGGGCCATCGGGGAGCTGTTTTTT
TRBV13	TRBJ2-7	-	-	CASSFGRNYEQYF	TGTGCCAGCAGCTTTGGACGGAACTACGAGCAGTACTTC
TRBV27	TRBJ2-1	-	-	CASSFHGSYNEQFF	TGTGCCAGCAGTTTCCACGGCTCCTACAATGAGCAGTTCTTC
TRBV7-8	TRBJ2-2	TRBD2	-	CASSLARTSGYTGELFF	TGTGCCAGCAGCTTAGCTAGGACTAGCGGCTACACCGGGGAGCTGTTTTTT
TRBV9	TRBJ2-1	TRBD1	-	CASSKNHYRGDEQFF	TGTGCCAGCAGCAAAAATCACTACAGGGGCGATGAGCAGTTCTTC
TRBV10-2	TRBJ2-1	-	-	CASSFEAPSYNEQFF	TGCGCCAGCAGTTTTGAAGCACCCTCCTACAATGAGCAGTTCTTC
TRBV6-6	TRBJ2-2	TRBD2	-	CASSLRSGSYHRELFF	TGTGCCAGCAGCCTAAGGAGCGGGAGTTACCACCGGGAGCTGTTTTTT
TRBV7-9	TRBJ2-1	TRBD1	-	CASSLWDSNNEQFF	TGTGCCAGCAGCTTATGGGACAGCAACAATGAGCAGTTCTTC
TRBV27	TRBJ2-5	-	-	CASRISGQETQYF	TGTGCCAGCAGGATTAGCGGACAAGAGACCCAGTACTTC
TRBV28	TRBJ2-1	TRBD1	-	CASTENRGTYNEQFF	TGTGCCAGCACCGAAAACAGGGGAACCTACAATGAGCAGTTCTTC
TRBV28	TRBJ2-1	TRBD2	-	CASSLSLAGRLEAYSNEQFF	TGTGCCAGCAGTTTATCTCTAGCGGGAAGACTTGAGGCTTACAGCAATGAGCAGTTCTTC
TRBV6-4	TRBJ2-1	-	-	CASSDFSFRGNEQFF	TGTGCCAGCAGTGACTTCTCTTTTCGGGGCAATGAGCAGTTCTTC
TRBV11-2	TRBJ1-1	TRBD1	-	CASSKKTGGSEAFF	TGTGCCAGCAGCAAGAAGACAGGGGGCTCTGAAGCTTTCTTT
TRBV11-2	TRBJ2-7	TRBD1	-	CASGDRGAYEQYF	TGTGCCAGCGGGGACAGGGGTGCCTACGAGCAGTACTTC
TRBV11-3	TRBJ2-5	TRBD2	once	CASSPRDYPRTQYF	TGTGCCAGCAGCCCCCGGGACTACCCGCGGACCCAGTACTTC